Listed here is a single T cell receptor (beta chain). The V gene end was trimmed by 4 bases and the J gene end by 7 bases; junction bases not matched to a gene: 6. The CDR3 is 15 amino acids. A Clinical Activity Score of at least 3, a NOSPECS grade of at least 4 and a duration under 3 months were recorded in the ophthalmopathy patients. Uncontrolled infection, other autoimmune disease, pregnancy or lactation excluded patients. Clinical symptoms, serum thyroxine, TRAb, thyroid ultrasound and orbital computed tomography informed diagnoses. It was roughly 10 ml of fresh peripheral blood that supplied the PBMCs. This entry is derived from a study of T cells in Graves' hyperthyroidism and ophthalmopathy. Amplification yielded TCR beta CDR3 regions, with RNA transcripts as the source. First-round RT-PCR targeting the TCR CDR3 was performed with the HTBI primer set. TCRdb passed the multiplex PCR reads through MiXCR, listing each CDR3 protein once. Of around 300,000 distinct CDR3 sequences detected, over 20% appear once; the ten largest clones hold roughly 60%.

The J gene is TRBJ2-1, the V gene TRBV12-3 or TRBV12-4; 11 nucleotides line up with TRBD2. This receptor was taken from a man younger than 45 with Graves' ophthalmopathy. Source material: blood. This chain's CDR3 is CASSSRLAGRNEQFF. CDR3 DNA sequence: TGTGCCAGCAGTTCAAGACTAGCGGGACGGAATGAGCAGTTCTTC.